Each of the 14 T cell receptor beta chains below was sequenced from the same sample in a study of cytomegalovirus exposure and HLA in healthy donors. Researchers ran the PCR with 60 Vbeta and 13 Jbeta primers. The protocol was immunoSEQ multiplex PCR, while the TCRdb copy is restricted to in-frame clones and leaves out a portion. This table holds around 100,000 clones, over 65% found once. Sequencing was done on a sample of PBMCs. These receptors were obtained from a female donor in good health and CMV-seropositive.

The V call is TRBV2, the J call TRBJ2-2; a weak D match, TRBD1 (6 bases). V was trimmed by 6 bases and J by 3 bases, leaving 14 bases between them. This CDR3 has 15 residues. The V gene's germline CDR1 is SNHLY and CDR2 FYNNEI. This CDR3 is CASRAGTLDTGELFF. The CDR3 bases are TGTGCCAGCAGAGCCGGGACACTAGACACCGGGGAGCTGTTTTTT.

The V gene is TRBV5-1, the J gene TRBJ1-1; tentative D call: TRBD1 (6 bases). Trimming pared 7 bases from V and 2 bases from J, leaving 18 bases between. Germline assignment: CDR1 SGHRS and CDR2 YFSETQ. The CDR3 spans 15 residues. The CDR3 sequence: CASRAGGGVNTEAFF. In DNA, the CDR3 is TGCGCCAGCCGTGCAGGAGGGGGGGTTAACACTGAAGCTTTCTTT.

This sequence joins TRBV2 and TRBJ2-2, with 8 bases lining up with TRBD1. The V gene end was trimmed by 5 bases and the J gene end by 3 bases; junction bases not matched to a gene: 5. This CDR3 has 15 residues. Germline CDR1 SNHLY, CDR2 FYNNEI. The CDR3 loop reads CASSRQGSHTGELFF. The CDR3 DNA follows: TGTGCCAGCAGTCGACAGGGGTCACACACCGGGGAGCTGTTTTTT.

The V and J genes are TRBV6-5 and TRBJ1-6; TRBD1 matches at 7 bases. Germline V gene sequence: CDR1 MNHEY, CDR2 SVGAGI. The V gene end was trimmed by 1 base and the J gene end by 5 bases; junction bases not matched to a gene: 5. This CDR3 comprises 16 residues. The CDR3 reads CASSYFRGPHNSPLHF. The DNA for the CDR3 is TGTGCCAGCAGTTACTTTAGGGGGCCTCATAATTCACCCCTCCACTTT.

The chain recombines TRBV28 with TRBJ2-7; no clear D gene. V was cut by 5 bases and J by 1 base, with 15 bases left in between. Germline-derived CDR1 and CDR2 are MDHEN and SYDVKM. This CDR3 is built from 15 residues. As DNA, the CDR3 is TGTGCCAGCAGTCCCCCCGCCGGTTGGTCCTACGAGCAGTACTTC. Its protein is CASSPPAGWSYEQYF.

The chain combines TRBV7-2 with TRBJ2-6, with a weak D call TRBD2 (6 bases). Germline V gene sequence: CDR1 SGHTA, CDR2 FQGNSA. The V end lost 5 bases, the J end lost 4 bases, and 21 bases lay between the germline ends. CDR3 length equals 18 residues. The CDR3 bases are TGTGCCAGCAGCCCCGGGGGACGCCCTATTGCGGGGGCCAACGTCCTGACTTTC. Amino acids: CASSPGGRPIAGANVLTF.

In regard to this clone: The junction and the germline gene differ at one end; a read error may be behind it. The chain carries TRBV7-7 and TRBJ2-3, with 8 positions matching TRBD1. Germline CDR1 is SSHAT and CDR2 is FNYEAQ (reference sequence). This CDR3 has 15 amino acids. The CDR3 reads CASSPIRQGSDTQYF. Written as DNA, the CDR3 is TGTGCTAGCAGCCCAATCCGACAGGGGAGCGATACGCAGTATTTT.

This clone was seen more than once but under ten times. This sequence joins TRBV2 and TRBJ2-7; perhaps TRBD1 as D (6 bases). Trimming removed 5 bases from V and 8 bases from J, with 19 bases in between. From germline, CDR1 is SNHLY and CDR2 FYNNEI. The CDR3 is 14 residues long. In nucleotides, the CDR3 is TGTGCCAGCAGTCGGACAGTACGACAGTTGAAGCAGTACTTC. It translates to CASSRTVRQLKQYF.

This chain uses TRBV28 with TRBJ1-3; 10 bases map to TRBD1. The CDR3 is 18 residues long. The V gene end was trimmed by 6 bases and the J gene end by 0 bases; junction bases not matched to a gene: 11. Germline values: CDR1 MDHEN, CDR2 SYDVKM. CDR3 loop: CASRGWPGQGISGNTIYF. The CDR3 DNA reads TGTGCCAGCAGGGGGTGGCCGGGACAGGGGATCTCTGGAAACACCATATATTTT.

This chain uses TRBV5-4 with TRBJ1-4; D is ambiguous. V was pared by 4 bases and J by 3 bases, with 19 bases between. From germline, CDR1 is SGHNT and CDR2 YYREEE (reference sequence). CDR3 length: 17 residues. CDR3 residues: CASSPRYPGGANEKLFF. Here the CDR3 DNA reads TGTGCCAGCAGCCCCCGCTACCCGGGAGGAGCTAATGAAAAACTGTTTTTT.

This clone appeared once. The gene calls are TRBV6-6 and TRBJ1-1; D gene unclear. Germline CDR1 and CDR2: MNHNY and SVGAGI (reference sequence). V shed 5 bases and J shed 3 bases, with 10 bases lying between them. The CDR3 covers 13 residues. This chain's CDR3 is CASSTNRDTEAFF. The CDR3 region has the DNA TGTGCCAGCAGTACGAACAGAGACACTGAAGCTTTCTTT.

This rearrangement joins TRBV9 to TRBJ2-1; 9 bases match TRBD2. CDR3 length: 16 residues. V dropped 4 bases and J dropped 8; count of bases not matched to a gene: 13. Germline V CDR1 and CDR2: SGDLS, YYNGEE. The DNA of the CDR3 is TGTGCCAGCAGCACCTCGCCAGTAGCGGGAGTCGATGAGCAGTTCTTC. Translation: CASSTSPVAGVDEQFF.

This chain joins TRBV12-5 and TRBJ1-1; 7 bases are shared with TRBD1. V lost 4 bases to trimming and J lost 3 bases; unmatched junction nucleotides: 8. The CDR3 extends over 15 amino acids. Per the germline V gene, CDR1 is LGHNT and CDR2 is FRNRAP. The CDR3 region is CASGYSTGPDTEAFF. The CDR3 DNA reads as TGTGCTAGTGGTTATTCGACAGGGCCCGACACTGAAGCTTTCTTT.

This chain connects TRBV7-3 to TRBJ2-1, with 7 bases fitting TRBD2. The V gene end was trimmed by 4 bases and the J gene end by 5 bases; junction bases not matched to a gene: 8. The CDR3 length is 15 residues. Germline lookup yields CDR1 SGHTA and CDR2 FQGTGA. CDR3 in amino acids: CASSSTGLLNNEQFF. In nucleotides, the CDR3 is TGTGCCAGCAGCTCGACGGGACTATTAAACAATGAGCAGTTCTTC.